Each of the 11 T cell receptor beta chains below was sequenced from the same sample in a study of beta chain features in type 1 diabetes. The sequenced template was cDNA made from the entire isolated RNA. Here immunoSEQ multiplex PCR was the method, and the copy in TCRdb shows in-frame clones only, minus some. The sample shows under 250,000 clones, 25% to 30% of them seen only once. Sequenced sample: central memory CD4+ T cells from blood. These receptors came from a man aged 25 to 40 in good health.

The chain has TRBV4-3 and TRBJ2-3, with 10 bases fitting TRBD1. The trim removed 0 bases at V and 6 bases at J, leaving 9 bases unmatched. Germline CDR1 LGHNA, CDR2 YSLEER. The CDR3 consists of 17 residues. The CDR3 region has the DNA TGCGCCAGCAGCCAAGATAGGGGACAGGGGATCACGGATACGCAGTATTTT. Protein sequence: CASSQDRGQGITDTQYF.

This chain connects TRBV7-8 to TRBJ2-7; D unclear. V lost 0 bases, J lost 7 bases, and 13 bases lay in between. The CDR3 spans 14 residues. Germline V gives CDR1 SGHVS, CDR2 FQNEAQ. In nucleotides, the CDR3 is TGTGCCAGCAGCTTAGCGAAAGGGTCTCGGGAGCAGTACTTC. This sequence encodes CASSLAKGSREQYF.

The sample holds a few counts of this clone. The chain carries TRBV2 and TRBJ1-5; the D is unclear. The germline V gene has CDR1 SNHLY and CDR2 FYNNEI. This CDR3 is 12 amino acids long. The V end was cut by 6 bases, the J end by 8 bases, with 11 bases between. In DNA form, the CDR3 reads TGTGCCAGCAGCGACCAGGAAAAGCCCCAGCATTTT. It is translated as CASSDQEKPQHF.

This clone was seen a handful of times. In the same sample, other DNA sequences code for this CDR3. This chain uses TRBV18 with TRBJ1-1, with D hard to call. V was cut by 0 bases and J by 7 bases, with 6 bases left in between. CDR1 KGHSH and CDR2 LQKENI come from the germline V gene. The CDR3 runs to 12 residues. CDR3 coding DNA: TGTGCCAGCTCACCACCTTCGCGTGAAGCTTTCTTT. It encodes CASSPPSREAFF.

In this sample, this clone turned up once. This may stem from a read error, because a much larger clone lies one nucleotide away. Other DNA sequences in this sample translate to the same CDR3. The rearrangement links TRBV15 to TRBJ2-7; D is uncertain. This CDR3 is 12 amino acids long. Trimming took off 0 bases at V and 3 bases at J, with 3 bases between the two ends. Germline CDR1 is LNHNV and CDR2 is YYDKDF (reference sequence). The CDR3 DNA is TGTGCCACCAGCAGAGACGGCTACGAGCAGTACTTC. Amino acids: CATSRDGYEQYF.

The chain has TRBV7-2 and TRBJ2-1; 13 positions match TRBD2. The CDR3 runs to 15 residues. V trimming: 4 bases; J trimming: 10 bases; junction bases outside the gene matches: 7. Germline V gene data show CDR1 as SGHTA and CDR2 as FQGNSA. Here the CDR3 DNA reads TGTGCCAGCAGCTCTACTAGCGGGGGGGCTCGAGAGCAGTTCTTC. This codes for CASSSTSGGAREQFF.

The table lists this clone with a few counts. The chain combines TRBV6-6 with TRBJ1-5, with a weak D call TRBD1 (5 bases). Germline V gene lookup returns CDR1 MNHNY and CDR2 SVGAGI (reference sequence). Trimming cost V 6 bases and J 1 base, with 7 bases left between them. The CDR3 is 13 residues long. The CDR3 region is CASSQGSNQPQHF. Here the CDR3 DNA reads TGTGCCAGCAGCCAGGGAAGCAATCAGCCCCAGCATTTT.

The CDR3 sequence is CASSPQGRPTDTQYF. For the CDR3, the DNA is TGTGCCAGCAGCCCTCAGGGGAGGCCCACAGATACGCAGTATTTT. The chain recombines TRBV7-9 with TRBJ2-3; the D call may be TRBD1 or TRBD2 (6 bases each). CDR1 and CDR2 from the germline V gene are SEHNR and FQNEAQ (reference sequence). The V and J ends lost 5 bases and 2 bases respectively, with 14 bases between them. This CDR3 spans 15 amino acids.

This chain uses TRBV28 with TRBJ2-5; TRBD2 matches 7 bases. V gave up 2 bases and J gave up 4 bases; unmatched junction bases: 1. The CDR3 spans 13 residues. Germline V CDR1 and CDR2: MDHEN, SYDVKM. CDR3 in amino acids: CASSLSGAETQYF. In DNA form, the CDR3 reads TGTGCCAGCAGTTTAAGCGGGGCAGAGACCCAGTACTTC.

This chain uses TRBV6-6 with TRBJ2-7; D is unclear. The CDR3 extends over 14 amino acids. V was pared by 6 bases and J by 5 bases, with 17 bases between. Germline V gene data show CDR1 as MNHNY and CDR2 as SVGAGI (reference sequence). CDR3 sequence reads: CASRVRKGVDEQYF. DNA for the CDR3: TGTGCCAGCAGAGTGCGAAAAGGAGTAGACGAGCAGTACTTC.

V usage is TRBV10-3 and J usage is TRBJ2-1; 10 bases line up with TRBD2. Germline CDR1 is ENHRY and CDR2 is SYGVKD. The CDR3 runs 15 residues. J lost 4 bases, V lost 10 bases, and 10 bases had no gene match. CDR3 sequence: CATWSGTSEYNEQFF. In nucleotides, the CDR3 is TGTGCCACCTGGTCCGGGACTAGCGAATACAATGAGCAGTTCTTC.